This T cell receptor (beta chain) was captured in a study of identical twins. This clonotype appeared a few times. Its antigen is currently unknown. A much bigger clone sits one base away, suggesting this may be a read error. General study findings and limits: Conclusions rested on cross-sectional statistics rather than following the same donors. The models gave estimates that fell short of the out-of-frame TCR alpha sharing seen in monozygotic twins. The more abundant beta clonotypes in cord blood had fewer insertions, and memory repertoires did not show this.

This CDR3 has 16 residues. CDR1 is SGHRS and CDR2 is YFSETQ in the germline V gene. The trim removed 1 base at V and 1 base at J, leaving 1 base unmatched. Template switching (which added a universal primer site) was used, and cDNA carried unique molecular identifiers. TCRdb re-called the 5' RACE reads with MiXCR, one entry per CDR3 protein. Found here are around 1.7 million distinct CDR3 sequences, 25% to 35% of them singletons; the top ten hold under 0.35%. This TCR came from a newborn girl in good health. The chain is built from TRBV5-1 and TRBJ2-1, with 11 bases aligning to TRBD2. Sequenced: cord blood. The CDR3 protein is CASSLTSGRSYNEQFF. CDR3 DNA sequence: TGCGCCAGCAGCTTGACTAGCGGGAGATCCTACAATGAGCAGTTCTTC.